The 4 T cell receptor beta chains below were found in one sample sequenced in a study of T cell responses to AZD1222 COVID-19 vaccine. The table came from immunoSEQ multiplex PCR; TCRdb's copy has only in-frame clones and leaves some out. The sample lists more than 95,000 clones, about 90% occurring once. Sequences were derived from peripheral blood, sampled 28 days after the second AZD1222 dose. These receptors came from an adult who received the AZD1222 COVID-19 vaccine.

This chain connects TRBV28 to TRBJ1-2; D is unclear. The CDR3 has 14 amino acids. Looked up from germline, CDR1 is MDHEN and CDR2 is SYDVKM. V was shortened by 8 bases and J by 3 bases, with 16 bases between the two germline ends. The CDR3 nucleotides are TGTGCCAGCTATGGGCAGTCGGTGGACTATGGCTACACCTTC. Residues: CASYGQSVDYGYTF.

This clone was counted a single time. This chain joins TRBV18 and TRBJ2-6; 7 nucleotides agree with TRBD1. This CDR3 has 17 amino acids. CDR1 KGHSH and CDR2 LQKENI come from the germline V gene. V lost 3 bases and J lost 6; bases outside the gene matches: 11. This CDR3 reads CASSPLKQGTSANVLTF. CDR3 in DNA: TGTGCCAGCTCACCCCTAAAACAGGGGACGTCGGCCAACGTCCTGACTTTC.

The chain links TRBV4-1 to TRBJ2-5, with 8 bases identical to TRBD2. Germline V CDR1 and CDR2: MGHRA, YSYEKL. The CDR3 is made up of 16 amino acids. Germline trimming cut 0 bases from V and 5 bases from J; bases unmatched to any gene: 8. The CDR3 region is CASSQEGTSGGETQYF. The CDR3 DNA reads TGCGCCAGCAGCCAAGAGGGAACTAGCGGTGGGGAGACCCAGTACTTC.

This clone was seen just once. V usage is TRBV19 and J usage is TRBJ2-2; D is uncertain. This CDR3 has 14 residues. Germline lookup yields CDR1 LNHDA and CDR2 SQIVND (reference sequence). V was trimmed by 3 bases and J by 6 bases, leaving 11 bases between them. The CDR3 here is CASSILRTAGELFF. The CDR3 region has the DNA TGTGCCAGTAGTATTTTAAGAACAGCCGGGGAGCTGTTTTTT.